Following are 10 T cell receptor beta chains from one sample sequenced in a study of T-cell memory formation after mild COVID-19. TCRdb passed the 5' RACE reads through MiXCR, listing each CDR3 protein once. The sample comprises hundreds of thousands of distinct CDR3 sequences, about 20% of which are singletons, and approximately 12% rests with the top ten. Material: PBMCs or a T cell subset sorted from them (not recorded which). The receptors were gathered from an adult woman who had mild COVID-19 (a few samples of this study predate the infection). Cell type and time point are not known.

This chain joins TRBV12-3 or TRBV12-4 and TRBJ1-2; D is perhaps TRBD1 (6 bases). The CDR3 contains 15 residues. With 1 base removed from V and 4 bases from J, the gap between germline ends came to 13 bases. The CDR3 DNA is TGTGCCAGCAGTTTAGGCCCAGGGGAGGGCTATGGCTACACCTTC. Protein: CASSLGPGEGYGYTF.

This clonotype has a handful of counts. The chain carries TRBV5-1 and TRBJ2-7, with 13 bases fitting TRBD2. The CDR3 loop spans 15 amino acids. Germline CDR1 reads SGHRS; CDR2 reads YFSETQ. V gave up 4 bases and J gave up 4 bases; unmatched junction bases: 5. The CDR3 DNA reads TGCGCCAGCAGCACCGGGACTAGCGGGACGTACGAGCAGTACTTC. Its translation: CASSTGTSGTYEQYF.

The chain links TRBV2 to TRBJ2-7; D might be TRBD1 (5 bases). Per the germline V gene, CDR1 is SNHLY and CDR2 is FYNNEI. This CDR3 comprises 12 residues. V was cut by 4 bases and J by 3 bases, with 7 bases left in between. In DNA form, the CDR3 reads TGTGCCAGCAGTGGACAGTTCTACGAGCAGTACTTC. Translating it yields CASSGQFYEQYF. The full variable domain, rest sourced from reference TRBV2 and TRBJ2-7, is EPEVTQTPSHQVTQMGQEVILRCVPISNHLYFYWYRQILGQKVEFLVSFYNNEISEKSEIFDDQFSVERPDGSNFTLKIRSTKLEDSAMYFCASSGQFYEQYFGPGTRLTVT.

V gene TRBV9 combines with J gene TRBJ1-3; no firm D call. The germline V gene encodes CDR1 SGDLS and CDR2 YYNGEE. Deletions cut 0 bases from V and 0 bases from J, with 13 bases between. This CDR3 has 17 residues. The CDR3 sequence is CASSVEAELNSGNTIYF. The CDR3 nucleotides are TGTGCCAGCAGCGTAGAAGCGGAGCTTAACTCTGGAAACACCATATATTTT. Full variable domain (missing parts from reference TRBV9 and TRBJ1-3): DSGVTQTPKHLITATGQRVTLRCSPRSGDLSVYWYQQSLDQGLQFLIQYYNGEERAKGNILERFSAQQFPDLHSELNLSSLELGDSALYFCASSVEAELNSGNTIYFGEGSWLTVV.

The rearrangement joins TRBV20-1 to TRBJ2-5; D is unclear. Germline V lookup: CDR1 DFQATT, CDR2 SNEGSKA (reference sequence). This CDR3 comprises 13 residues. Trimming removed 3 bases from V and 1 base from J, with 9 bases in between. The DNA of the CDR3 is TGCAGTGCTAGGAGAGCCATCCAAGAGACCCAGTACTTC. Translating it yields CSARRAIQETQYF.

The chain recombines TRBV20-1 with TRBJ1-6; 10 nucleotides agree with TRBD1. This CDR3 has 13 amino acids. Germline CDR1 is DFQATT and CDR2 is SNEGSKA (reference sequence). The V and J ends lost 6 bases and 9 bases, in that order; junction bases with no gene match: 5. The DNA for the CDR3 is TGCAGTGCCAGGGGACAGGGGCCTTCACCCCTCCACTTT. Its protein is CSARGQGPSPLHF.

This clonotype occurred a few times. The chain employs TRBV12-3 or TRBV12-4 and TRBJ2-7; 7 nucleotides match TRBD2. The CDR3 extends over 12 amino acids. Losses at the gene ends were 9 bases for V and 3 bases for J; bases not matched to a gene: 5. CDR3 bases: TGTGCCAGTCGGGGGGAGCGCTACGAGCAGTACTTC. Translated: CASRGERYEQYF.

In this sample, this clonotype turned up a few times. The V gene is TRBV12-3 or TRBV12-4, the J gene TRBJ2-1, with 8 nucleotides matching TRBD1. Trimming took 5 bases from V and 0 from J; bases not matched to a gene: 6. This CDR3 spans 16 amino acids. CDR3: CASSPRQGSSYNEQFF. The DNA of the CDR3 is TGTGCCAGCAGTCCTCGACAGGGGAGCTCCTACAATGAGCAGTTCTTC.

The CDR3 is CAIRGAFESYNEQFF. The CDR3 DNA reads as TGTGCCATCAGGGGGGCCTTTGAGTCCTACAATGAGCAGTTCTTC. The rearrangement joins TRBV10-3 to TRBJ2-1; a weak D match, TRBD1 (6 bases). The germline V and J ends were trimmed by 6 bases and 1 base, with 13 bases remaining between them. Germline CDR1 reads ENHRY; CDR2 reads SYGVKD. This CDR3 has 15 residues.

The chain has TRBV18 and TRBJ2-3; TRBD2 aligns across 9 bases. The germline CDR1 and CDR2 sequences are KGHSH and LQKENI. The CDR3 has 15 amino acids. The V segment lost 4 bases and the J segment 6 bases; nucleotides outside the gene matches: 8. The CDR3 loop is CASSLSGSVRDTQYF. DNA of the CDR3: TGTGCCAGCTCACTTAGCGGGAGTGTAAGGGATACGCAGTATTTT.